This TCR beta chain was sequenced for a study of early T cells in non-severe SARS-CoV-2 infection. About the study: Sequencing input comprised bulk RNA from unsorted whole blood; chain pairing was not available. Study-level points and caveats: Matching results from VDJdb favored anti-spike CD8 responses, leaving private and CD4 specificities undetected.

Each cDNA molecule carried a unique molecular identifier. TCRdb reanalysed the 5' RACE reads using MiXCR and keeps one entry per CDR3 protein. The sample contains fewer than 85,000 distinct CDR3 sequences, 14% of which appear only once. This clonotype showed up many times. What it recognizes is unknown. The CDR3 is 11 amino acids. V lost 5 bases and J 8 bases, leaving 9 bases between the germline ends. CDR1 is MDHEN and CDR2 is SYDVKM in the germline V gene. The sample here was whole blood, taken at baseline. This clonotype was obtained from an adult who was a healthcare worker with PCR-confirmed SARS-CoV-2 infection or an uninfected control (not recorded which). The chain joins TRBV28 to TRBJ1-2; D unresolved. This CDR3 is CASSLYTGYTF. Written as DNA, the CDR3 is TGTGCCAGCAGTCTATATACGGGCTACACCTTC.